This entry concerns a single TCR beta chain. Its target antigen remains unknown. Base qualities are not at hand, and no much larger clone is one base apart. Moderately to severely active disease, a Clinical Activity Score of at least 3, a NOSPECS grade of at least 4, and a duration under 3 months were present in ophthalmopathy patients. Exclusion was applied to patients with uncontrolled infections, other autoimmune diseases, pregnancy or lactation. Clinical symptoms, serum thyroxine and TRAb, thyroid ultrasound, and orbital computed tomography formed the basis for the diagnoses. PBMCs were separated from roughly 10 ml of fresh peripheral blood using Ficoll-Paque density gradient centrifugation. Total RNA was extracted using Trizol reagent, and RNA quality was assessed on an Agilent 2100 Bioanalyzer. This sample is part of a study of T cells in Graves' hyperthyroidism and ophthalmopathy (dated by TCRdb to between 2018 and 2021). Background for the entire study: Peripheral blood was sampled at the time of initial diagnosis, prior to any treatment. After blood sampling, hyperthyroidism patients were treated with methimazole at a starting dose of 30 mg daily, and ophthalmopathy patients were treated with high-dose intravenous methylprednisolone. In addition, the study compared T-cell repertoires in thyroid tissue and in blood from a handful of Graves' hyperthyroidism patients. Prospective prediction of ophthalmopathy was tested in an independent validation cohort consisting of about 20 hyperthyroidism patients and more than 15 patients who later progressed to ophthalmopathy. The approximately 97 discovery patients were randomly divided into training and test sets at a 7:3 ratio. The paper reports TCR Vbeta CDR3 sequencing of approximately 130 peripheral blood samples: around 41 ophthalmopathy, under 80 hyperthyroidism and 17 progressor patients. A discovery cohort of about a hundred patients, roughly 45 with Graves' ophthalmopathy and 55 to 60 with stable Graves' hyperthyroidism, was used to find distinguishing TCR V-J signatures.

Results and caveats for the whole study, not just this receptor: No statistical method was used to set the sample size in advance, and investigators knew the group allocation. Most expanded thyroid clonotypes (frequency above 0.001) were also found in blood, which suggests that blood repertoires may mirror thyroid immune responses. In validation, the model predicted progression to ophthalmopathy a median of roughly 6.5 months before onset, with roughly 71% sensitivity and 72.22% specificity. A 13 V-J signature model separated ophthalmopathy from stable hyperthyroidism, with around 91% sensitivity and 81% to 83% specificity in cross-validation and 80%/75% in testing.

Amplification of TCR beta CDR3 regions was carried out from RNA transcripts. The first round of RT-PCR for the TCR CDR3 was performed with the HTBI primer set and the Qiagen OneStep RT-PCR kit. Libraries were constructed in a second round of multiplex PCR, after which size selection and purification were carried out. Paired-end sequencing of the libraries was performed with 100 bp reads on an Illumina HiSeq2000. Per the original workflow: SOAPnuke was used to process the raw data, with reads discarded if the reads contained adapters or uncalled bases, had a mean Phred below 15, or lacked an exact constant-primer or identifier match. COPE v1.2.5 was used to merge the high-quality paired reads, and each unique nucleotide sequence was defined as a clonotype. MiTCR v1.1 was used to align clonotypes to the IMGT TRBV, TRBD and TRBJ reference segments. Only V-J combinations with frequency above 0.0001, covering approximately 99% of repertoires, were analysed. A TCS score was defined as the ratio between F50 (clonal expansion) and ExV (chaos), using BLOSUM62-based TCRdist between CDR3 peptides within each V-J. Welch's t-statistics and random forest reduced approximately 520 V-J features to 13, which were used in a naive Bayes classifier (R e1071). The raw public data were reprocessed by TCRdb itself: fastp quality trimming at Q25, MiXCR clonotype calling, in-frame beta chains only. Rows are combined by CDR3 protein, so each entry shows the most common genes and DNA. These V and J calls rely on TCRdb rather than the paper's analysis. For this sample the table gives hundreds of thousands of distinct CDR3 sequences, of which just under 20% were detected only once. Of the sample, approximately 50% falls within the top ten clones.

The germline V gene encodes CDR1 SEHNR and CDR2 FQNEAQ (reference sequence). V was cut back by 1 base and J by 4 bases, leaving a gap of 14 bases between them. The CDR3 measures 16 amino acids from cysteine to phenylalanine. Only the CDR3 DNA stays, 48 bases, in frame from base 1. The chain was built from TRBV7-9 and TRBJ2-1; confidence is insufficient to name the D gene. Sequenced material: blood. This clonotype was obtained from a man aged 35-49 years with Graves' ophthalmopathy. The nucleotide sequence is TGTGCCAGCAGCTTAGGGCACCAGCGCCCTTACAATGAGCAGTTCTTC. Its protein is CASSLGHQRPYNEQFF.